This is a list of T cell receptor beta chains from one sample in a study of blood T cell repertoires in COVID-19. Repertoires were generated with immunoSEQ multiplex PCR, while TCRdb's copy carries only in-frame clones and drops some. The sample shows about 310,000 clones, roughly 87% of them seen only once. Specimen: peripheral blood. These receptors were taken from a man in his forties or fifties with active or convalescent COVID-19. CDR3s include the opening cysteine and the closing phenylalanine or tryptophan. The D gene is left open where the match is weak. Part of the rows lack a size; the others show once, few, many or a class for expanded clones.

J gene: TRBJ2-3; D gene: NA; V gene: TRBV2; clone size: NA; CDR3 DNA: TGTGCCAGCAGTGTTGTAACAGTCACAGATACGCAGTATTTT; CDR3 protein: CASSVVTVTDTQYF
J gene: TRBJ2-1; D gene: TRBD2; V gene: TRBV30; clone size: NA; CDR3 DNA: TGTGCCTGGACCGGGACTAGCGGTACCTACAATGAGCAGTTCTTC; CDR3 protein: CAWTGTSGTYNEQFF
J gene: TRBJ1-4; D gene: NA; V gene: TRBV5-4; clone size: once; CDR3 DNA: TGTGCCAGCAGCTTGGGTGGAGGATCGACTAATGAAAAACTGTTTTTT; CDR3 protein: CASSLGGGSTNEKLFF
J gene: TRBJ1-5; D gene: TRBD1; V gene: TRBV28; clone size: NA; CDR3 DNA: TGTGCCAGCAGACCTACAGGGGTCGGGCCCCAGCATTTT; CDR3 protein: CASRPTGVGPQHF
J gene: TRBJ2-5; D gene: NA; V gene: TRBV5-1; clone size: NA; CDR3 DNA: TGCGCCAGCAGCTTGGTTACCAGCCAAGAGACCCAGTACTTC; CDR3 protein: CASSLVTSQETQYF
J gene: TRBJ1-2; D gene: NA; V gene: TRBV7-2; clone size: NA; CDR3 DNA: TGTGCCAGCAGCTTGAATCCGGGACAAAACTATGGCTACACCTTC; CDR3 protein: CASSLNPGQNYGYTF
J gene: TRBJ1-1; D gene: NA; V gene: TRBV18; clone size: NA; CDR3 DNA: TGTGCCAGCTCACCGACAGAAAACACTGAAGCTTTCTTT; CDR3 protein: CASSPTENTEAFF
J gene: TRBJ1-5; D gene: NA; V gene: TRBV4-1; clone size: few; CDR3 DNA: TGCGCCAGCAGCCAAGAGTGGTACCTATCTAATCAGCCCCAGCATTTT; CDR3 protein: CASSQEWYLSNQPQHF
J gene: TRBJ2-5; D gene: NA; V gene: TRBV27; clone size: NA; CDR3 DNA: TGTGCCAGCAGTCCCATGGGGGCGGGGGACGGTCGAGAGACCCAGTACTTC; CDR3 protein: CASSPMGAGDGRETQYF
J gene: TRBJ2-6; D gene: NA; V gene: TRBV4-2; clone size: NA; CDR3 DNA: TGTGCCAGCAGCCAAGAGTTGGATGGGCACTCTGGGGCCAACGTCCTGACTTTC; CDR3 protein: CASSQELDGHSGANVLTF
J gene: TRBJ1-5; D gene: NA; V gene: TRBV19; clone size: few; CDR3 DNA: TGTGCCAGTAGCCCTCATGAGGAGTTAAGGCAGCCCCAGCATTTT; CDR3 protein: CASSPHEELRQPQHF
J gene: TRBJ1-1; D gene: NA; V gene: TRBV18; clone size: NA; CDR3 DNA: TGTGCCAGCTCACCACGCCCAGGGATGAACACTGAAGCTTTCTTT; CDR3 protein: CASSPRPGMNTEAFF
J gene: TRBJ2-5; D gene: TRBD2; V gene: TRBV5-1; clone size: NA; CDR3 DNA: TGCGCCAGCAGCGAAGGACTAGCGGGAGATGGTGAGACCCAGTACTTC; CDR3 protein: CASSEGLAGDGETQYF
J gene: TRBJ2-2; D gene: TRBD1; V gene: TRBV2; clone size: NA; CDR3 DNA: TGTGCCGGAAGCCGGGACAGAGCGAACACCGGGGAGCTGTTTTTT; CDR3 protein: CAGSRDRANTGELFF
J gene: TRBJ2-1; D gene: TRBD2; V gene: TRBV5-1; clone size: NA; CDR3 DNA: TGCGCCAGCAGCTTGCTAGCGGGGCAAATATACAATGAGCAGTTCTTC; CDR3 protein: CASSLLAGQIYNEQFF
J gene: TRBJ1-1; D gene: NA; V gene: TRBV5-4; clone size: NA; CDR3 DNA: TGTGCCAGCAGCTTGGTTGGAGTTGAGGCTGAAGCTTTCTTT; CDR3 protein: CASSLVGVEAEAFF
J gene: TRBJ1-5; D gene: NA; V gene: TRBV19; clone size: few; CDR3 DNA: TGTGCCAGTAGTATACCAAGCGATCAGCCCCAGCATTTT; CDR3 protein: CASSIPSDQPQHF
J gene: TRBJ1-1; D gene: NA; V gene: TRBV6-6; clone size: once; CDR3 DNA: TGTGCAAGTATTTACGGCATTTTAAACACTGAAGCTTTCTTT; CDR3 protein: CASIYGILNTEAFF
J gene: TRBJ1-6; D gene: TRBD1; V gene: TRBV19; clone size: NA; CDR3 DNA: TGTGCCAGTAGTGCCAGGACAGGGGGCCTCGGTTCACCCCTCCACTTT; CDR3 protein: CASSARTGGLGSPLHF
J gene: TRBJ2-7; D gene: TRBD1; V gene: TRBV28; clone size: NA; CDR3 DNA: TGTGCCAGCAGTTCGGGACAGGCGAGATACGAGCAGTACTTC; CDR3 protein: CASSSGQARYEQYF
J gene: TRBJ2-1; D gene: NA; V gene: TRBV9; clone size: NA; CDR3 DNA: TGTGCCAGCAGCGTAGAGAGGGAAAAGTTCTTC; CDR3 protein: CASSVEREKFF
J gene: TRBJ1-1; D gene: NA; V gene: TRBV5-1; clone size: NA; CDR3 DNA: TGCGCCAGCAGCTTGGCCGGGGGGATAGGCACTGAAGCTTTCTTT; CDR3 protein: CASSLAGGIGTEAFF
J gene: TRBJ1-6; D gene: NA; V gene: TRBV12-3/TRBV12-4; clone size: NA; CDR3 DNA: TGTGCCAGCAGTTTATCCGAGGATTCACCCCTCCACTTT; CDR3 protein: CASSLSEDSPLHF
J gene: TRBJ2-3; D gene: TRBD1; V gene: TRBV10-3; clone size: once; CDR3 DNA: TGTGCCATCAGCACAGGGGGCGCCCCAGATACGCAGTATTTT; CDR3 protein: CAISTGGAPDTQYF
J gene: TRBJ1-6; D gene: TRBD1; V gene: TRBV5-6; clone size: NA; CDR3 DNA: TGTGCCAGCAGCTTGTGGGGAGACAGGGAGAATTCACCCCTCCACTTT; CDR3 protein: CASSLWGDRENSPLHF
J gene: TRBJ1-1; D gene: NA; V gene: TRBV15; clone size: NA; CDR3 DNA: TGTGCCACCAGCAGAGATTACAGCACCGGAATGAACACTGAAGCTTTCTTT; CDR3 protein: CATSRDYSTGMNTEAFF
J gene: TRBJ1-1; D gene: TRBD1; V gene: TRBV4-1; clone size: NA; CDR3 DNA: TGCGCCAGCAGCCGAAAGGGACAGGACAGAGGTACTGAAGCTTTCTTT; CDR3 protein: CASSRKGQDRGTEAFF
J gene: TRBJ1-6; D gene: TRBD1; V gene: TRBV5-8; clone size: NA; CDR3 DNA: TGTGCCAGCAGCAAGGACAGGGAAAATTCACCCCTCCACTTT; CDR3 protein: CASSKDRENSPLHF
J gene: TRBJ1-2; D gene: NA; V gene: TRBV13; clone size: once; CDR3 DNA: TGTGCCAGCAGCTACTACAGGGCGGGCTATGGCTACACCTTC; CDR3 protein: CASSYYRAGYGYTF
J gene: TRBJ2-5; D gene: TRBD2; V gene: TRBV29-1; clone size: few; CDR3 DNA: TGCAGCTACTATCAGGGACTAGGGGGTAGAGAGACCCAGTACTTC; CDR3 protein: CSYYQGLGGRETQYF
J gene: TRBJ2-6; D gene: TRBD1; V gene: TRBV5-1; clone size: few; CDR3 DNA: TGCGCCAGCAGCGCCCGGGACAGGGATTATGGGGCCAACGTCCTGACTTTC; CDR3 protein: CASSARDRDYGANVLTF
J gene: TRBJ1-1; D gene: NA; V gene: TRBV18; clone size: once; CDR3 DNA: TGTGCCAGCTCACCAAAAAACCAGGAGGGCGAAGCTTTCTTT; CDR3 protein: CASSPKNQEGEAFF
J gene: TRBJ1-3; D gene: NA; V gene: TRBV15; clone size: once; CDR3 DNA: TGTGCCACCAGCAGAGATCCAGGGCTATCTGGAAACACCATATATTTT; CDR3 protein: CATSRDPGLSGNTIYF
J gene: TRBJ2-2; D gene: NA; V gene: TRBV5-1; clone size: NA; CDR3 DNA: TGCGCCAGCAGCTTAACTTCGAACACCGGGGAGCTGTTTTTT; CDR3 protein: CASSLTSNTGELFF
J gene: TRBJ1-2; D gene: TRBD1; V gene: TRBV7-8; clone size: NA; CDR3 DNA: TGTGCCAGCAGCTTAGGACAGGGGTCTGTGGGCGGCTACACCTTC; CDR3 protein: CASSLGQGSVGGYTF
J gene: TRBJ2-3; D gene: TRBD2; V gene: TRBV5-1; clone size: once; CDR3 DNA: TGCGCCAGCAGCATAATGGGGACTAGCGGGGGAGATACGCAGTATTTT; CDR3 protein: CASSIMGTSGGDTQYF
J gene: TRBJ1-5; D gene: NA; V gene: TRBV21-1; clone size: NA; CDR3 DNA: TGTGCCAGCAGCAGGGTAGGACAGCCCTTGAGCAATCAGCCCCAGCATTTT; CDR3 protein: CASSRVGQPLSNQPQHF
J gene: TRBJ1-1; D gene: NA; V gene: TRBV24-1; clone size: once; CDR3 DNA: TGTGCCACCAGTCGAGGCTCTGAAGCTTTCTTT; CDR3 protein: CATSRGSEAFF
J gene: TRBJ1-4; D gene: TRBD1; V gene: TRBV4-3; clone size: NA; CDR3 DNA: TGCGCCAGTTACGACAGGGGTGTGGAAAAACTGTTTTTT; CDR3 protein: CASYDRGVEKLFF
J gene: TRBJ1-3; D gene: NA; V gene: TRBV7-2; clone size: NA; CDR3 DNA: TGTGCCAGCAGCTTAGCTGCGGGTGCGGGAAACACCATATATTTT; CDR3 protein: CASSLAAGAGNTIYF
J gene: TRBJ1-1; D gene: NA; V gene: TRBV10-3; clone size: once; CDR3 DNA: TGTGCCATCAGTGAGTCAGGGCAGGGCAAGGGAGCTTTCTTT; CDR3 protein: CAISESGQGKGAFF
J gene: TRBJ1-5; D gene: NA; V gene: TRBV9; clone size: NA; CDR3 DNA: TGTGCCAGCAGCGTAGATACGGTCCAGCCCCAGCATTTT; CDR3 protein: CASSVDTVQPQHF
J gene: TRBJ2-5; D gene: NA; V gene: TRBV11-2; clone size: NA; CDR3 DNA: TGTGCCAGCAGCTTGCAGGGGGAGACCCAGTACTTC; CDR3 protein: CASSLQGETQYF
J gene: TRBJ2-7; D gene: NA; V gene: TRBV2; clone size: NA; CDR3 DNA: TGTGCCAGCAGTGAAGGGGACTTATCCTACGAGCAGTACTTC; CDR3 protein: CASSEGDLSYEQYF
J gene: TRBJ2-5; D gene: TRBD1; V gene: TRBV19; clone size: NA; CDR3 DNA: TGTGCCAGTAGTACCGGACAGGGGGCAGGGGAGACCCAGTACTTC; CDR3 protein: CASSTGQGAGETQYF
J gene: TRBJ2-1; D gene: TRBD2; V gene: TRBV2; clone size: NA; CDR3 DNA: TGTGCCAGCCCGACGGGGGGAAGGTACAATGAGCAGTTCTTC; CDR3 protein: CASPTGGRYNEQFF
J gene: TRBJ2-7; D gene: TRBD1; V gene: TRBV6-1; clone size: NA; CDR3 DNA: TGTGCCAGCAGTGAACAGGGAACAGGGGTCTTCGAGCAGTACTTC; CDR3 protein: CASSEQGTGVFEQYF
J gene: TRBJ2-3; D gene: NA; V gene: TRBV30; clone size: NA; CDR3 DNA: TGTGCCTCGTTTAATACTCGCGGAGATACGCAGTATTTT; CDR3 protein: CASFNTRGDTQYF
J gene: TRBJ1-2; D gene: NA; V gene: TRBV5-4; clone size: NA; CDR3 DNA: TGTGCCAGCAGCACCGGACAGAGAAACTATGGCTACACCTTC; CDR3 protein: CASSTGQRNYGYTF